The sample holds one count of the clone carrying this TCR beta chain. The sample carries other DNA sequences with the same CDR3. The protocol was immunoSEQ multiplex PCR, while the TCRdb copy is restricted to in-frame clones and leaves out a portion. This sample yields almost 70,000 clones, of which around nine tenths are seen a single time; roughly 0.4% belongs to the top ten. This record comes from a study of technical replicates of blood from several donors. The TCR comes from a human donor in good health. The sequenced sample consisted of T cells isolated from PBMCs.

For the CDR3, the DNA is TGCGCCAGCAGCCCCGGGTACGAGCAGTACTTC. This encodes CASSPGYEQYF. This chain uses TRBV5-1 with TRBJ2-7, with D unclear. Germline assignment: CDR1 SGHRS and CDR2 YFSETQ. V was cut by 4 bases and J by 4 bases, with 6 bases left in between. The CDR3 loop spans 11 amino acids.